This T cell receptor (beta chain) comes out of a study of early T cells in non-severe SARS-CoV-2 infection. Whole-study findings and limits: VDJdb matches were skewed toward anti-spike CD8 T cell responses.

Separate cDNA molecules each had unique molecular identifiers attached to them. From the 5' RACE reads, TCRdb called clonotypes with MiXCR, one entry per CDR3 protein. Seen here are about 84,000 distinct CDR3 sequences, around an eighth observed once, and the top ten hold roughly 3%. This CDR3 has 13 amino acids. Germline CDR1 reads KGHDR; CDR2 reads SFDVKD. V gave up 6 bases and J gave up 1 base, with 8 bases separating them. This clonotype was counted many times. Antigen: not known. The chain couples TRBV24-1 to TRBJ1-2; D is perhaps TRBD1 (6 bases). Sequenced material: whole blood. The TCR was taken from an adult who was a healthcare worker with PCR-confirmed SARS-CoV-2 infection or an uninfected control (not recorded which). CDR3 nucleotides: TGTGCCACCAGTTCGGACAGTAACTATGGCTACACCTTC. It encodes CATSSDSNYGYTF.